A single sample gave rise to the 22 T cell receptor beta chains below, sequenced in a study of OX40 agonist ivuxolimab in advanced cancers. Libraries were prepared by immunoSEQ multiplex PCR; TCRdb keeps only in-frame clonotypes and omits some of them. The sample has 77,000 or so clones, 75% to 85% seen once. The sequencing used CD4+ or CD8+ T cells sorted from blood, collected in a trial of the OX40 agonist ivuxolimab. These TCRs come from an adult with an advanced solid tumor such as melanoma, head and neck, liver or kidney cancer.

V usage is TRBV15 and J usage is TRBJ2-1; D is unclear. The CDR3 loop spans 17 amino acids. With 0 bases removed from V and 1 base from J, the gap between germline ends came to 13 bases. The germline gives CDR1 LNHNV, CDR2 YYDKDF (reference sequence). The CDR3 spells CATSRDGTRSSYNEQFF. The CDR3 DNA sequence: TGTGCCACCAGCAGAGACGGTACACGGAGTTCCTACAATGAGCAGTTCTTC.

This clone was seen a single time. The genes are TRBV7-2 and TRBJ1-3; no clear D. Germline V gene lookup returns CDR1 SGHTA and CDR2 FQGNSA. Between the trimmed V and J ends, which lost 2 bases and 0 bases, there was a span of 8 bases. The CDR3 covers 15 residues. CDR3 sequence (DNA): TGTGCCAGCAGCTTAACCACGGGCTCTGGAAACACCATATATTTT. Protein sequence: CASSLTTGSGNTIYF.

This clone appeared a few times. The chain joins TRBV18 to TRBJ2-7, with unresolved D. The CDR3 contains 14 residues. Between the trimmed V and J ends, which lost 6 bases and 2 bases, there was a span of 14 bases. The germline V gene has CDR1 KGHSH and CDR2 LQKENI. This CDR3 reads CASSPLRTAYEQYF. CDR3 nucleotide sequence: TGTGCCAGCTCCCCCCTTAGGACCGCCTACGAGCAGTACTTC.

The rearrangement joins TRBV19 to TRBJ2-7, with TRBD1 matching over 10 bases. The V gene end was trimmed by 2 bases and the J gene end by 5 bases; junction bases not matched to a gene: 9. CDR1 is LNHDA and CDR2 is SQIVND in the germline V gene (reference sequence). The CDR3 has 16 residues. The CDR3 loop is CASSISSGTGVNEQYF. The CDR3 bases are TGTGCCAGTAGTATATCCTCCGGGACAGGGGTGAACGAGCAGTACTTC. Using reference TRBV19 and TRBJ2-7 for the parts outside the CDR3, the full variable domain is DGGITQSPKYLFRKEGQNVTLSCEQNLNHDAMYWYRQDPGQGLRLIYYSQIVNDFQKGDIAEGYSVSREKKESFPLTVTSAQKNPTAFYLCASSISSGTGVNEQYFGPGTRLTVT.

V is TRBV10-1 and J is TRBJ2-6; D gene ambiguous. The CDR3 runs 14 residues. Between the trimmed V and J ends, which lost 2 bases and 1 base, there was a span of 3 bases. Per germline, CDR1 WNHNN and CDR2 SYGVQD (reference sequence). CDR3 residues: CASSEGSGANVLTF. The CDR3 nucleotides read TGCGCCAGCAGTGAGGGGTCTGGGGCCAACGTCCTGACTTTC.

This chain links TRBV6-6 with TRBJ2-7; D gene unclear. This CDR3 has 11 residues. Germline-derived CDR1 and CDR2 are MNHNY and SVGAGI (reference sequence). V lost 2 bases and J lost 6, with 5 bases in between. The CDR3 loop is CASSYVREQYF. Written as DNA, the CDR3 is TGTGCCAGCAGTTACGTCCGCGAGCAGTACTTC.

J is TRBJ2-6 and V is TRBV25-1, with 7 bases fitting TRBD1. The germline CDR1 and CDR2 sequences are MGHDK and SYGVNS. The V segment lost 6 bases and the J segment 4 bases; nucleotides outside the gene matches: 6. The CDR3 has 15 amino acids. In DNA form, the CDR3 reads TGTGCCAGCAGCGGACAGGCTACCGGGGCCAACGTCCTGACTTTC. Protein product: CASSGQATGANVLTF.

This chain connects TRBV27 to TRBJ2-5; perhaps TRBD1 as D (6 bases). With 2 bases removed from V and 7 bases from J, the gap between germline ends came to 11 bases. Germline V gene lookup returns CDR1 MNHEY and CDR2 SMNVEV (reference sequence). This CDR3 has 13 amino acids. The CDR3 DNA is TGTGCCAGCAGTTTACGAACAGGGACGACCCAGTACTTC. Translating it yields CASSLRTGTTQYF.

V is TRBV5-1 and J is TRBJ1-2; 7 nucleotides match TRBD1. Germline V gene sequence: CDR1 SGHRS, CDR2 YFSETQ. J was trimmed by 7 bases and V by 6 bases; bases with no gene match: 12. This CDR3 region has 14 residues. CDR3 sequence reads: CASTSGQSIFGYTF. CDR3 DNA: TGCGCCAGCACATCGGGACAGTCAATTTTTGGCTACACCTTC.

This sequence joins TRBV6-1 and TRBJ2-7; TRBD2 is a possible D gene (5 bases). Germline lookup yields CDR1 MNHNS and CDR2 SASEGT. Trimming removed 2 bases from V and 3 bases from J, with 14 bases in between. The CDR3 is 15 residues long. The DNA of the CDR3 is TGTGCCAGCAGTGAATTACTAGTGGAAAACTACGAGCAGTACTTC. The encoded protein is CASSELLVENYEQYF.

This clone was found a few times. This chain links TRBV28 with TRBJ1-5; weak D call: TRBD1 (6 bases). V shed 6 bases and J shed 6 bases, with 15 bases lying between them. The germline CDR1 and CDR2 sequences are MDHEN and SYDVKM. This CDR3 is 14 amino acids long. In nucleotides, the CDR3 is TGTGCCAGCAGGGTAGGGGGGAAAAGTCAGCCCCAGCATTTT. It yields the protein CASRVGGKSQPQHF.

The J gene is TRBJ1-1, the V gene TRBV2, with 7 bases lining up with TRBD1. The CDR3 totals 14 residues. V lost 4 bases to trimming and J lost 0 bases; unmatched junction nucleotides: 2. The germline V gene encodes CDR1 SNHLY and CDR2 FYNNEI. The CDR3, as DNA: TGTGCCAGCAGTGTAGACAGGGTGAACACTGAAGCTTTCTTT. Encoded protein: CASSVDRVNTEAFF.

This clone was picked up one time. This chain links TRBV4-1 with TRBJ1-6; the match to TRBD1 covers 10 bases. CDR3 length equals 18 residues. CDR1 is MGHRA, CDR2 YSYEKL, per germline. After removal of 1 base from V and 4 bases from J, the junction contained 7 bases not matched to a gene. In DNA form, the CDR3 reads TGCGCCAGCAGCCAAGGACAGGGGGCAGGGGGGTATAATTCACCCCTCCACTTT. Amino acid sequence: CASSQGQGAGGYNSPLHF.

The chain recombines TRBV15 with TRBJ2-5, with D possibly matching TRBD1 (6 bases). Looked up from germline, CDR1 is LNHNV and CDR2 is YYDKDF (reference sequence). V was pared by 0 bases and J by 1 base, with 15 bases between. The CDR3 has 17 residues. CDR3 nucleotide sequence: TGTGCCACCAGCAGAGATTCTGCAGGGGTCCGCCAAGAGACCCAGTACTTC. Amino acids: CATSRDSAGVRQETQYF.

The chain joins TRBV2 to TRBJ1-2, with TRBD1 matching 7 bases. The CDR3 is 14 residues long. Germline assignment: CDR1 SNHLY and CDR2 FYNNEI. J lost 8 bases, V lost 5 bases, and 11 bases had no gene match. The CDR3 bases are TGTGCCAGCAGTCGCGACAGGGACCACGTCGGCTACACCTTC. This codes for CASSRDRDHVGYTF.

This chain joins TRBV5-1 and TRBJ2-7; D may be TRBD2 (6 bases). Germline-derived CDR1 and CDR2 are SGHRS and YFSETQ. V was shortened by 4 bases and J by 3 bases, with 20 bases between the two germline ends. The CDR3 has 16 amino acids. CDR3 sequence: CASSLFPRLGIYEQYF. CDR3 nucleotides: TGCGCCAGCAGCCTTTTTCCGAGACTAGGGATCTACGAGCAGTACTTC.

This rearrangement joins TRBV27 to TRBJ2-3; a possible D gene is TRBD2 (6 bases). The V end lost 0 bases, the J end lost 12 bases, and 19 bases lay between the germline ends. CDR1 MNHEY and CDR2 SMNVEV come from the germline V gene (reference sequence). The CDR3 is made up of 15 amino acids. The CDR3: CASSLSRLANLVQYF. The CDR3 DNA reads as TGTGCCAGCAGTTTATCGAGGCTAGCGAACTTAGTACAGTATTTT.

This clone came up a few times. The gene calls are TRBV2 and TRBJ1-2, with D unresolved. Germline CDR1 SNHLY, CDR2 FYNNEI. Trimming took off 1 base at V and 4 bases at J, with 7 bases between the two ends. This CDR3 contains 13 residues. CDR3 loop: CASSEELAYGYTF. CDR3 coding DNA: TGTGCCAGCAGTGAAGAACTCGCCTATGGCTACACCTTC.

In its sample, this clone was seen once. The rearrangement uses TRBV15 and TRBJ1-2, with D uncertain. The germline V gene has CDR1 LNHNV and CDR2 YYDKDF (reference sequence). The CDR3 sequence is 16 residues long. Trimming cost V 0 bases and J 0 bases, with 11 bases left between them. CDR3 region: CATSRDMRVANYGYTF. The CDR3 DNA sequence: TGTGCCACCAGCAGAGATATGAGGGTAGCTAACTATGGCTACACCTTC.

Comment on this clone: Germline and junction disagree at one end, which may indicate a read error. The CDR3: CVSSYGGDTNYEQYF. CDR3 DNA sequence: TGTGTCAGCAGTTACGGGGGGGACACCAACTACGAGCAGTACTTC. The chain carries TRBV6-5 and TRBJ2-7; 8 bases align to TRBD2. The CDR3 totals 15 residues. Germline-derived CDR1 and CDR2 are MNHEY and SVGAGI.

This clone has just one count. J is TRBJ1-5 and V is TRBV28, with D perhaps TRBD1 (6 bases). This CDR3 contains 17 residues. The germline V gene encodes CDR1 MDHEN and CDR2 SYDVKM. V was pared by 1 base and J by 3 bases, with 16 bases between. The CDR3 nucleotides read TGTGCCAGCAGTTTATTTGTGACAGGAACCTTCAATCAGCCCCAGCATTTT. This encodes CASSLFVTGTFNQPQHF.

For the CDR3, the DNA is TGCGCCAGCAGCTTGGCAGGTGGTGGAGATGGCTACACCTTC. Its translation: CASSLAGGGDGYTF. V gene TRBV5-1 combines with J gene TRBJ1-2; D gene uncertain. V lost 0 bases, J lost 6 bases, and 12 bases lay in between. Germline V gene lookup returns CDR1 SGHRS and CDR2 YFSETQ. The CDR3 length is 14 residues.